This TCR beta chain was sequenced in a study of T cell responses to AZD1222 COVID-19 vaccine. General observations from the study: Across the whole spike, CD4 TCRs peaked at regions 160-218 and 743-854. A mostly white British donor set with more females was recruited, and clonal diversity was possibly underestimated. All repertoire sampling was performed exclusively after the peak T cell response.

Remarks on this clone: The antigen remains undetermined.

The CDR3 totals 15 residues. Germline CDR1 SGHTA, CDR2 FQGNSA. Trimming shortened V by 2 bases and J by 4 bases, and 11 bases separated the two germline ends. Only in-frame clones appear in the TCRdb table, and some are missing; sequencing was by immunoSEQ multiplex PCR. Among 100,000 to 130,000 clones listed, around 92% were seen once. The chain links TRBV7-2 to TRBJ1-4, with a possible D match to TRBD1 (5 bases). This receptor was taken from an adult who received the AZD1222 COVID-19 vaccine. Sequencing used peripheral blood, obtained 28 days after the second AZD1222 dose. Here the CDR3 reads CASSLSGTSNEKLFF. DNA for the CDR3: TGTGCCAGCAGCTTATCAGGGACTAGTAATGAAAAACTGTTTTTT.